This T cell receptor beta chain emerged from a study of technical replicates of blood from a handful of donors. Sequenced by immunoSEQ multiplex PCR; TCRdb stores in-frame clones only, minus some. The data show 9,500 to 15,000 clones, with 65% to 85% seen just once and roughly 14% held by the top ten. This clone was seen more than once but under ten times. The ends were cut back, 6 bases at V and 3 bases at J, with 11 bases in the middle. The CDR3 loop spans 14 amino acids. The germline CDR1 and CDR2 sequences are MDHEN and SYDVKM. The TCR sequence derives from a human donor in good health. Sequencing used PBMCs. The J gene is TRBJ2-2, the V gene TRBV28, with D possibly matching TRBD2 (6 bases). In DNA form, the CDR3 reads TGTGCCAGCAGGGAGGGCCCTTACACCGGGGAGCTGTTTTTT. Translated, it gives CASREGPYTGELFF.